Listed here is a single T cell receptor (beta chain). The antigen is undetermined. The sample belongs to a study of T cell repertoires in cytomegalovirus infection. Study in general: Both CMV infection and a matching HLA type were indicated by public TCR beta signatures.

Looked up from germline, CDR1 is MNHEY and CDR2 is SMNVEV (reference sequence). Trimming removed 5 bases from V and 4 bases from J; junction bases left unmatched: 7. This CDR3 spans 15 amino acids. Findings and caveats of the study: Pooled public TCR beta family frequency picked out CMV carriers with the relevant HLA. In two of eight donors, the top clonotype was HLA-C-restricted CMV-specific.

TCRdb re-called the reads through MiXCR, storing one row per CDR3 protein. The sample has 400,000 or so distinct CDR3 sequences; 15% to 20% are singletons. The V and J genes are TRBV27 and TRBJ2-4, with 8 bases that match TRBD2. The sequenced material came from PBMCs. The receptor's source is a human donor in good health (CMV status not recorded). Some clones in this sample may be carry-over from other donors' samples. This chain's CDR3 is CASSGGLARKNIQYF. The CDR3 DNA is TGTGCCAGCAGTGGCGGACTAGCCCGTAAAAACATTCAGTACTTC.